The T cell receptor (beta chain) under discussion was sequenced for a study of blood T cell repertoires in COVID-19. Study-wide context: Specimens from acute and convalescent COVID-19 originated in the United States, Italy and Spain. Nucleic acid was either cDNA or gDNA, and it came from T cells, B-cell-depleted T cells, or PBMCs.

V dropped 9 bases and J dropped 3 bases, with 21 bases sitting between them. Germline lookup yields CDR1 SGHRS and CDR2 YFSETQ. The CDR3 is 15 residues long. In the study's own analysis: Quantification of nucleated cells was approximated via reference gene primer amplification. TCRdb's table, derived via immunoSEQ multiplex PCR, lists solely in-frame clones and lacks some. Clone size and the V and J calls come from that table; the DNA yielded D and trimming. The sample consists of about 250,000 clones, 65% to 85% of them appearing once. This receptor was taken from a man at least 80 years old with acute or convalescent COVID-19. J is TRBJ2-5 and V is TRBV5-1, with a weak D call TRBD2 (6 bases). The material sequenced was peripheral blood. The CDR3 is CATNTLGTGEETQYF. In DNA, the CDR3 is TGCGCCACTAACACCCTCGGGACTGGAGAAGAGACCCAGTACTTC.